This passage covers 24 T cell receptor beta chains from one sample sequenced in a study of CD8 T cells in ankylosing spondylitis. Study-level points and caveats: Several highly homologous variants made up a TCR beta motif that seemed to typify ankylosing spondylitis blood.

TCRdb used MiXCR to reprocess the 5' RACE reads, holding one entry per CDR3 protein. The table shows roughly 440,000 distinct CDR3 sequences, with 17% occurring only once. Antigen specificity for these receptors is unknown. Sequenced input: blood, either unsorted or a sorted T cell fraction (not recorded which). These receptor sequences come from a male donor with ankylosing spondylitis.

CDR3 DNA sequence: TGCATGGGGCGGGAGCGAATTGATACGCAGTATTTT. The encoded protein is CMGRERIDTQYF. V and J are TRBV20-1 and TRBJ2-3, with 7 positions matching TRBD2. The germline V gene has CDR1 DFQATT and CDR2 SNEGSKA (reference sequence). This CDR3 region has 12 residues.

This clonotype showed up just a few times. The chain links TRBV10-3 to TRBJ1-6; 7 bases line up with TRBD1. J lost 7 bases, V lost 6 bases, and 3 bases had no gene match. The CDR3 has 13 residues. The germline gives CDR1 ENHRY, CDR2 SYGVKD. As DNA, the CDR3 is TGTGCCATCAGGACAGGGCAGAATTCACCCCTCCACTTT. This gives the protein CAIRTGQNSPLHF.

This chain uses TRBV5-5 with TRBJ2-1; 7 bases are a match to TRBD2. Germline CDR1 reads SGHKS; CDR2 reads YYEKEE (reference sequence). Trimming removed 2 bases from V and 5 bases from J; junction bases left unmatched: 4. This CDR3 contains 14 residues. CDR3 sequence reads: CASSLLAFNNEQFF. CDR3 bases: TGTGCCAGCAGCTTACTAGCGTTCAACAATGAGCAGTTCTTC.

The J gene is TRBJ2-5, the V gene TRBV6-1; 7 bases map to TRBD2. CDR1 and CDR2 (germline): MNHNS, SASEGT. V lost 3 bases and J lost 5; bases outside the gene matches: 6. The CDR3 contains 14 residues. Here the CDR3 reads CASSDTWGGETQYF. The CDR3 coding sequence is TGTGCCAGCAGTGATACTTGGGGGGGGGAGACCCAGTACTTC.

This clonotype has more than one count but fewer than ten. The chain joins TRBV20-1 to TRBJ1-6; D may be TRBD1 (6 bases). The V end lost 4 bases, the J end lost 9 bases, and 19 bases lay between the germline ends. The CDR3 runs 15 residues. The germline gives CDR1 DFQATT, CDR2 SNEGSKA (reference sequence). This chain's CDR3 is CSATRLQGSSSPLHF. The CDR3 DNA sequence: TGCAGTGCTACTAGACTACAGGGATCTAGTTCACCCCTCCACTTT.

The chain couples TRBV18 to TRBJ2-5; 7 positions agree with TRBD1. The CDR3 contains 14 residues. Trimming removed 1 base from V and 3 bases from J; junction bases left unmatched: 2. The germline CDR1 and CDR2 sequences are KGHSH and LQKENI. As DNA, the CDR3 is TGTGCCAGCTCACCACAGGGGGCAGAAGAGACCCAGTACTTC. Protein product: CASSPQGAEETQYF.

This clonotype occurred a few times. The chain combines TRBV20-1 with TRBJ1-1; D remains ambiguous. The V end lost 3 bases, the J end lost 5 bases, and 7 bases lay between the germline ends. The CDR3 is 11 residues long. CDR1 DFQATT and CDR2 SNEGSKA come from the germline V gene (reference sequence). CDR3 nucleotides: TGCAGTGCTAGCTCCGGAACTGAAGCTTTCTTT. Its translation: CSASSGTEAFF.

This clonotype was detected a few times. The chain links TRBV5-1 to TRBJ2-3; D ambiguous. The CDR3 has 14 residues. Trimming took off 0 bases at V and 0 bases at J, with 5 bases between the two ends. Germline V gives CDR1 SGHRS, CDR2 YFSETQ. CDR3 sequence: CASSLGHSTDTQYF. The DNA for the CDR3 is TGCGCCAGCAGCTTGGGGCATAGCACAGATACGCAGTATTTT.

This clonotype has only a few counts. DNA for the CDR3: TGTGCCAGCAGCCCGCAAGGGGGACTAGCGGGAGGAACCTACAATGAGCAGTTCTTC. Its protein is CASSPQGGLAGGTYNEQFF. The rearrangement uses TRBV7-3 and TRBJ2-1; 15 bases line up with TRBD2. Germline V gives CDR1 SGHTA, CDR2 FQGTGA. The CDR3 covers 19 residues. The ends lost 5 bases at V and 2 bases at J; junction bases unmatched: 10.

The V and J genes are TRBV30 and TRBJ1-5; D remains ambiguous. This CDR3 has 13 amino acids. Germline V gene data show CDR1 as GTSNPN and CDR2 as SVGIG (reference sequence). With 3 bases removed from V and 4 bases from J, the gap between germline ends came to 10 bases. CDR3 sequence: CAWSGGANQPQHF. For the CDR3, the DNA is TGTGCCTGGAGCGGAGGTGCGAATCAGCCCCAGCATTTT.

This chain joins TRBV6-1 and TRBJ1-2; 7 positions agree with TRBD1. This CDR3 comprises 14 residues. The germline gives CDR1 MNHNS, CDR2 SASEGT. V gave up 7 bases and J gave up 2 bases; unmatched junction bases: 7. CDR3 sequence reads: CASTQGQLNYGYTF. DNA of the CDR3: TGTGCCAGCACCCAGGGACAGCTCAACTATGGCTACACCTTC.

This chain joins TRBV6-2 or TRBV6-3 and TRBJ1-1; D might be TRBD1 (5 bases). Trimming shortened V by 4 bases and J by 5 bases, and 17 bases separated the two germline ends. Per the germline V gene, CDR1 is MNHEY and CDR2 is SVGEGT. The CDR3 is made up of 15 amino acids. The CDR3: CASSSPGMSETEAFF. DNA of the CDR3: TGTGCCAGCAGTTCCCCAGGGATGTCGGAGACTGAAGCTTTCTTT.

This clonotype was counted a single time. The chain carries TRBV20-1 and TRBJ1-1, with D possibly being TRBD1 (5 bases). This CDR3 has 13 residues. Trimming cost V 0 bases and J 7 bases, with 12 bases left between them. Germline CDR1 reads DFQATT; CDR2 reads SNEGSKA (reference sequence). The CDR3 region is CSARDTGYREAFF. CDR3 nucleotides: TGCAGTGCTAGAGACACAGGCTACCGTGAAGCTTTCTTT.

V is TRBV4-1 and J is TRBJ2-3; a possible D gene is TRBD2 (5 bases). The V end was cut by 4 bases, the J end by 2 bases, with 13 bases between. This CDR3 has 15 amino acids. Germline V gene lookup returns CDR1 MGHRA and CDR2 YSYEKL. In nucleotides, the CDR3 is TGCGCCAGCAGCCGCAGTGCAGCGGCCACAGATACGCAGTATTTT. Its translation: CASSRSAAATDTQYF.

V and J are TRBV20-1 and TRBJ2-1, with D possibly TRBD2 on 6 matching bases. This CDR3 spans 15 amino acids. The germline gives CDR1 DFQATT, CDR2 SNEGSKA (reference sequence). V was trimmed by 5 bases and J by 0 bases, leaving 14 bases between them. The CDR3 loop is CSAAVAASSYNEQFF. CDR3 DNA: TGCAGTGCTGCGGTAGCGGCCAGCTCCTACAATGAGCAGTTCTTC.

This clonotype was seen a few times. The chain couples TRBV5-6 to TRBJ1-2; D not resolved. CDR3 size: 15 residues. V lost 4 bases and J lost 2, with 15 bases in between. Per germline, CDR1 SGHDT and CDR2 YYEEEE. CDR3 loop: CASSPEWRPNYGYTF. The CDR3 DNA reads as TGTGCCAGCAGCCCCGAGTGGCGCCCAAACTATGGCTACACCTTC.

This clonotype turned up a few times. The J gene is TRBJ2-5, the V gene TRBV2, with D possibly being TRBD1 (5 bases). There are 14 residues in the CDR3. Germline V gene data show CDR1 as SNHLY and CDR2 as FYNNEI. V lost 5 bases, J lost 5 bases, and 15 bases lay in between. The chain's CDR3 is CASSPDRSRETQYF. The CDR3 nucleotides read TGTGCCAGCAGTCCAGACAGATCCCGGGAGACCCAGTACTTC.

The rearrangement uses TRBV7-9 and TRBJ1-1; D is uncertain. V lost 0 bases, J lost 6 bases, and 8 bases lay in between. CDR3 length: 13 residues. The germline V gene has CDR1 SEHNR and CDR2 FQNEAQ (reference sequence). The CDR3 sequence is CASSLAKSPEAFF. The CDR3 nucleotides are TGTGCCAGCAGCTTAGCGAAGTCGCCTGAAGCTTTCTTT. Using reference TRBV7-9 and TRBJ1-1 for the parts outside the CDR3, the full variable domain is DTGVSQNPRHKITKRGQNVTFRCDPISEHNRLYWYRQTLGQGPEFLTYFQNEAQLEKSRLLSDRFSAERPKGSFSTLEIQRTEQGDSAMYLCASSLAKSPEAFFGQGTRLTVV.

The table lists this clonotype with a few counts. This chain uses TRBV29-1 with TRBJ2-7; tentatively, D is TRBD2 (5 bases). This CDR3 is built from 11 residues. CDR1 and CDR2 (germline): SQVTM, ANQGSEA. Trimming cost V 8 bases and J 3 bases, with 11 bases left between them. CDR3 in amino acids: CSTAEDYEQYF. The CDR3 DNA reads as TGCAGCACAGCGGAGGACTACGAGCAGTACTTC.

The CDR3, as DNA: TGTGCCAGCAGTTGGGGGGAACCGAAGGGAGCTTTCTTT. Amino acid sequence: CASSWGEPKGAFF. The rearrangement uses TRBV6-5 and TRBJ1-1, with D possibly being TRBD1 (5 bases). Germline loops: CDR1 MNHEY, CDR2 SVGAGI. The CDR3 sequence is 13 residues long. V gave up 4 bases and J gave up 10 bases, with 16 bases separating them.

The rearrangement joins TRBV19 to TRBJ2-1; the D gene is possibly TRBD1 (6 bases). Deletions cut 6 bases from V and 8 bases from J, with 14 bases between. This CDR3 spans 13 amino acids. From germline, CDR1 is LNHDA and CDR2 SQIVND (reference sequence). The CDR3 DNA follows: TGTGCCAGTAGCCAGACAGGTCCGTATGAGCAGTTCTTC. Translating it yields CASSQTGPYEQFF.

CDR3 sequence reads: CASSQGHSSYEQYF. In DNA form, the CDR3 reads TGTGCCAGCAGCCAGGGACATTCCTCCTACGAGCAGTACTTC. V usage is TRBV6-2 or TRBV6-3 and J usage is TRBJ2-7; tentatively, D is TRBD1 (6 bases). V shed 6 bases and J shed 0 bases, with 12 bases lying between them. Germline lookup yields CDR1 MNHEY and CDR2 SVGEGT. The CDR3 totals 14 residues.

This clonotype was picked up a small number of times. J is TRBJ1-2 and V is TRBV29-1, with a weak D call TRBD1 (5 bases). The germline V gene has CDR1 SQVTM and CDR2 ANQGSEA. V lost 4 bases and J 3 bases, leaving 15 bases between the germline ends. The CDR3 is made up of 14 amino acids. Here the CDR3 reads CSVGGVPGDYGYTF. CDR3 sequence (DNA): TGCAGCGTTGGGGGGGTCCCGGGGGACTATGGCTACACCTTC. Combining the CDR3 with reference TRBV29-1 and TRBJ1-2 gives the whole variable domain SAVISQKPSRDICQRGTSLTIQCQVDSQVTMMFWYRQQPGQSLTLIATANQGSEATYESGFVIDKFPISRPNLTFSTLTVSNMSPEDSSIYLCSVGGVPGDYGYTFGSGTRLTVV.

This clonotype appeared a few times. The chain links TRBV12-5 to TRBJ1-2, with D possibly TRBD1 on 6 matching bases. This CDR3 region has 15 residues. The ends were cut back, 0 bases at V and 8 bases at J, with 16 bases in the middle. Germline V gene lookup returns CDR1 LGHNT and CDR2 FRNRAP. The CDR3 bases are TGTGCTAGTGGTTTGGTAGTGGGGGCCCTCGGGGGCTACACCTTC. Its translation is CASGLVVGALGGYTF.